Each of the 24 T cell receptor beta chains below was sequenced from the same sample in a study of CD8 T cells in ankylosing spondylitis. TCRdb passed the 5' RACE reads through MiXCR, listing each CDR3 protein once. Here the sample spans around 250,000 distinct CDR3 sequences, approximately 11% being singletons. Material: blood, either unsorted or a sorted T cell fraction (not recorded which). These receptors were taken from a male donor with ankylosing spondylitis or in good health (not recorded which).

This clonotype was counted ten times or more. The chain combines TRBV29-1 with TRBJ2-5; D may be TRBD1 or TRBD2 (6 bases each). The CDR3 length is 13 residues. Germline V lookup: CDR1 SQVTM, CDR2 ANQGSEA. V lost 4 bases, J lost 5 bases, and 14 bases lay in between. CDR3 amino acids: CSVGRRGLETQYF. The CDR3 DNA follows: TGCAGCGTTGGGCGTCGGGGGCTGGAGACCCAGTACTTC.

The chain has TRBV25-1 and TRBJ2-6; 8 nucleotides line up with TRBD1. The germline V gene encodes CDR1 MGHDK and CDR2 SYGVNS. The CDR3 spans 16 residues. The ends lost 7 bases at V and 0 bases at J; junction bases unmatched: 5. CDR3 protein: CASTWTGNSGANVLTF. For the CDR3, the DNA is TGTGCCAGCACATGGACAGGGAACTCTGGGGCCAACGTCCTGACTTTC.

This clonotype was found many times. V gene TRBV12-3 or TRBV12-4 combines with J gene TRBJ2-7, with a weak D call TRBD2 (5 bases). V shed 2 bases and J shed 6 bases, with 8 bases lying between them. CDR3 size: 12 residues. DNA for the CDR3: TGTGCCAGCAGTTTATGGGCGGGCGAGCAGTACTTC. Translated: CASSLWAGEQYF.

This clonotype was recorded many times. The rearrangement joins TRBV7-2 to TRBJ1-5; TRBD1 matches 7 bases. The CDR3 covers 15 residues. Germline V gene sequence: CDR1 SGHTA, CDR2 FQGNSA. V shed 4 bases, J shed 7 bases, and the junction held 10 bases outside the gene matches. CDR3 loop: CASSSTGIGGQPQHF. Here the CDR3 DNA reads TGTGCCAGCAGCTCGACAGGGATAGGCGGGCAGCCCCAGCATTTT.

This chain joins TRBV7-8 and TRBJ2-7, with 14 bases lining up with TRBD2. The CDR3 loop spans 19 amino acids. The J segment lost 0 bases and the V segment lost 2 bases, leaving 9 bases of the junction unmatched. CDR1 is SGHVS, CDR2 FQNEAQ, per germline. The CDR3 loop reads CASSLSAGTSGGRSYEQYF. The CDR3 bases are TGTGCCAGCAGCTTATCCGCTGGGACTAGCGGGGGCCGCTCCTACGAGCAGTACTTC. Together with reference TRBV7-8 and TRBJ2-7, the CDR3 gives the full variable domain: GAGVSQSPRYKVAKRGQDVALRCDPISGHVSLFWYQQALGQGPEFLTYFQNEAQLDKSGLPSDRFFAERPEGSVSTLKIQRTQQEDSAVYLCASSLSAGTSGGRSYEQYFGPGTRLTVT.

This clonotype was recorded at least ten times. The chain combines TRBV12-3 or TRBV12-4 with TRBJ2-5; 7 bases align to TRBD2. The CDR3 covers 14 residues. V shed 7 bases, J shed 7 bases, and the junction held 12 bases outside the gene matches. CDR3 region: CASTPRDYHATQYF. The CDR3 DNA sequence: TGTGCCAGCACCCCCCGGGACTACCATGCGACCCAGTACTTC.

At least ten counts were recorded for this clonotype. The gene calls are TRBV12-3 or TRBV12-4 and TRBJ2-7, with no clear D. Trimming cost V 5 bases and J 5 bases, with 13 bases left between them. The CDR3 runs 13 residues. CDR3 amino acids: CASSLPLDHEQYF. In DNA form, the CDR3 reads TGTGCCAGCAGTCTCCCCCTCGACCACGAGCAGTACTTC.

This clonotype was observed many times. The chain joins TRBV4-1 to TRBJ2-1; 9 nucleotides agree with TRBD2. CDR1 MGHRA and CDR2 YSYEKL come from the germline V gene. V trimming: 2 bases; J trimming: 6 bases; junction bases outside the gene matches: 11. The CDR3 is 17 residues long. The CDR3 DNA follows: TGCGCCAGCAGCCAACCCCTAGCGGGGCGTGGTTCCAATGAGCAGTTCTTC. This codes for CASSQPLAGRGSNEQFF.

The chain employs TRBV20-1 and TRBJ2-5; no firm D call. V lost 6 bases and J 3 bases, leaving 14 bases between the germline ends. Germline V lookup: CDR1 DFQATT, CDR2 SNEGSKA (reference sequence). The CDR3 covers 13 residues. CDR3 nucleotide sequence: TGCAGTGCACAAGACGCCGGAAAAGAGACCCAGTACTTC. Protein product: CSAQDAGKETQYF.

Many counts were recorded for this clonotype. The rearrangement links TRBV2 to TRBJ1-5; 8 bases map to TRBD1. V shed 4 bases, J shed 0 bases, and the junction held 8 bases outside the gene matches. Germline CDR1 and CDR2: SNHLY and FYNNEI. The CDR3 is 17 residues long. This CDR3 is CASSGQGQLGSNQPQHF. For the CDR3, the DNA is TGTGCCAGCAGTGGACAGGGGCAACTCGGTAGCAATCAGCCCCAGCATTTT. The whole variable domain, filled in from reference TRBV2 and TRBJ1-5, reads EPEVTQTPSHQVTQMGQEVILRCVPISNHLYFYWYRQILGQKVEFLVSFYNNEISEKSEIFDDQFSVERPDGSNFTLKIRSTKLEDSAMYFCASSGQGQLGSNQPQHFGDGTRLSIL.

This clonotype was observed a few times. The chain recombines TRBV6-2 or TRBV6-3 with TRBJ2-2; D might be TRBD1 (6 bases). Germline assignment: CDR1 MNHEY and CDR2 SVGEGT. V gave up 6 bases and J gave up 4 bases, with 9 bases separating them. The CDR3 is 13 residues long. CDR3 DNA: TGTGCCAGCAGAACAGGGATCACCGGGGAGCTGTTTTTT. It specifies CASRTGITGELFF.

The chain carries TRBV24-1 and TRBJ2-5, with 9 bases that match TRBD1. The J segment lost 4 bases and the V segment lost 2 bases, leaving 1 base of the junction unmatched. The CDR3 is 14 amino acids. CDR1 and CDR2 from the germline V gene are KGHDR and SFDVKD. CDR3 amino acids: CATSDSDRGETQYF. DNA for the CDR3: TGTGCCACCAGTGATTCGGACAGGGGAGAGACCCAGTACTTC.

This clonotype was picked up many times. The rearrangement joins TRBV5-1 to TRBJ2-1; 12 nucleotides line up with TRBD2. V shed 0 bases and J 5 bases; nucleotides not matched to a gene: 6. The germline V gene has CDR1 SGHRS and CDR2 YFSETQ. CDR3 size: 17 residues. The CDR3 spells CASSLVASGRANNEQFF. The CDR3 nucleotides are TGCGCCAGCAGCTTGGTGGCTAGCGGGAGGGCCAACAATGAGCAGTTCTTC.

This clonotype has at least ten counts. The CDR3: CASRLQGLDTGELFF. DNA of the CDR3: TGTGCCAGCAGACTACAGGGCCTCGACACCGGGGAGCTGTTTTTT. The rearrangement joins TRBV28 to TRBJ2-2, with D possibly being TRBD1 (6 bases). Germline V CDR1 and CDR2: MDHEN, SYDVKM. CDR3 length equals 15 residues. V lost 6 bases and J 3 bases, leaving 14 bases between the germline ends. The whole variable domain, remainder taken from reference TRBV28 and TRBJ2-2, is DVKVTQSSRYLVKRTGEKVFLECVQDMDHENMFWYRQDPGLGLRLIYFSYDVKMKEKGDIPEGYSVSREKKERFSLILESASTNQTSMYLCASRLQGLDTGELFFGEGSRLTVL.

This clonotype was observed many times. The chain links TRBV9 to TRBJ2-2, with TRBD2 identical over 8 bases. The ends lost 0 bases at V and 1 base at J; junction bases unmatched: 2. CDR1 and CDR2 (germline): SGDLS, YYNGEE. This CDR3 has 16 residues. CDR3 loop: CASSVALAGNTGELFF. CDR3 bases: TGTGCCAGCAGCGTAGCGCTAGCGGGGAACACCGGGGAGCTGTTTTTT.

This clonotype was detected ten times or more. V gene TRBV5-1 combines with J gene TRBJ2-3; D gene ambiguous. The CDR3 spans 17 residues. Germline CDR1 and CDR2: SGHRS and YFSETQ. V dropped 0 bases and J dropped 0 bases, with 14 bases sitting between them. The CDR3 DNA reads TGCGCCAGCAGCTTGGAGGCGTTCTCTCCCAGCACAGATACGCAGTATTTT. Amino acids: CASSLEAFSPSTDTQYF.

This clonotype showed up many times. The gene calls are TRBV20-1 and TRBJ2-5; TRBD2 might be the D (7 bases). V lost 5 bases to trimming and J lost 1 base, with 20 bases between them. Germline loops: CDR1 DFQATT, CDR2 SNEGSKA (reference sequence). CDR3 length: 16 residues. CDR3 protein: CSAQRGGAGLQETQYF. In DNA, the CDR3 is TGCAGTGCTCAAAGAGGGGGGGCAGGTCTCCAAGAGACCCAGTACTTC.

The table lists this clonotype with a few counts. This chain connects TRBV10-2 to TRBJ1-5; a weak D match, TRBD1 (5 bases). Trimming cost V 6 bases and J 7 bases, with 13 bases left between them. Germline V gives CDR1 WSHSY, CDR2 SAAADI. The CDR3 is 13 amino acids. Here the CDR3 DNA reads TGCGCCAGCAGGGACATAGCGTTCCAGCCCCAGCATTTT. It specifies CASRDIAFQPQHF.

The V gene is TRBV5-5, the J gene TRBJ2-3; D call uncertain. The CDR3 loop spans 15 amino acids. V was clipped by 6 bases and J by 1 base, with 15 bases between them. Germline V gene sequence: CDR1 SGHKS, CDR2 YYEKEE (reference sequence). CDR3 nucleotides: TGTGCCAGCACTTCTGCCGGTTGGGGCACAGATACGCAGTATTTT. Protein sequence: CASTSAGWGTDTQYF. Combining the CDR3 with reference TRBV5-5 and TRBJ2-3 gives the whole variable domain DAGVTQSPTHLIKTRGQQVTLRCSPISGHKSVSWYQQVLGQGPQFIFQYYEKEERGRGNFPDRFSARQFPNYSSELNVNALLLGDSALYLCASTSAGWGTDTQYFGPGTRLTVL.

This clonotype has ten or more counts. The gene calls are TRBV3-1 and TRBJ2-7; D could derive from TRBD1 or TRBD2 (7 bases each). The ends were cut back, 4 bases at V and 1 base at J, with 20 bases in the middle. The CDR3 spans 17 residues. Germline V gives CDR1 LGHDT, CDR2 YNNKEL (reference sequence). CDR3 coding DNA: TGTGCCAGCAGCCCAGGGGGGGTGATGGCGGGGTCCTACGAGCAGTACTTC. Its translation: CASSPGGVMAGSYEQYF.

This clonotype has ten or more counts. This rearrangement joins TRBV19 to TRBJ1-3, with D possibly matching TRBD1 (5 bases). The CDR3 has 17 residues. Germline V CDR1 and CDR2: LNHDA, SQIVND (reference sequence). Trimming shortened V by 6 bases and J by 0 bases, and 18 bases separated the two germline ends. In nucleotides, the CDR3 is TGTGCCAGTAGCCCTTCGCGGGGGGTAACCTCTGGAAACACCATATATTTT. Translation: CASSPSRGVTSGNTIYF. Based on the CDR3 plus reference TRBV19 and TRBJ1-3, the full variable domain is DGGITQSPKYLFRKEGQNVTLSCEQNLNHDAMYWYRQDPGQGLRLIYYSQIVNDFQKGDIAEGYSVSREKKESFPLTVTSAQKNPTAFYLCASSPSRGVTSGNTIYFGEGSWLTVV.

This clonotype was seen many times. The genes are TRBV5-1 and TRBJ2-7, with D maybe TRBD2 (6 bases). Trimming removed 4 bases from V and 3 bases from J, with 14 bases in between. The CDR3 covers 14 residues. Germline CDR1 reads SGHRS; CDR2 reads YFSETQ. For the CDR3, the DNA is TGCGCCAGCAGCCCCTTTAGCGGAGGCTACGAGCAGTACTTC. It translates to CASSPFSGGYEQYF.

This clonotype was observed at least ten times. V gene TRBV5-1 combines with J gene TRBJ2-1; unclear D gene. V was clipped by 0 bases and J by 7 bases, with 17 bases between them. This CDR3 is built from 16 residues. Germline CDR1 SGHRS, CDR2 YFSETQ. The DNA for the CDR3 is TGCGCCAGCAGCTTGGGGGGTAGACACGGGTCGAATGAGCAGTTCTTC. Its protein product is CASSLGGRHGSNEQFF.

As DNA, the CDR3 is TGTGCCAGCAGCCCTGCCAGCGGCACCACAGATACGCAGTATTTT. As protein: CASSPASGTTDTQYF. This chain joins TRBV12-3 or TRBV12-4 and TRBJ2-3; D may be TRBD2 (5 bases). The V end was cut by 6 bases, the J end by 2 bases, with 15 bases between. The CDR3 extends over 15 amino acids.